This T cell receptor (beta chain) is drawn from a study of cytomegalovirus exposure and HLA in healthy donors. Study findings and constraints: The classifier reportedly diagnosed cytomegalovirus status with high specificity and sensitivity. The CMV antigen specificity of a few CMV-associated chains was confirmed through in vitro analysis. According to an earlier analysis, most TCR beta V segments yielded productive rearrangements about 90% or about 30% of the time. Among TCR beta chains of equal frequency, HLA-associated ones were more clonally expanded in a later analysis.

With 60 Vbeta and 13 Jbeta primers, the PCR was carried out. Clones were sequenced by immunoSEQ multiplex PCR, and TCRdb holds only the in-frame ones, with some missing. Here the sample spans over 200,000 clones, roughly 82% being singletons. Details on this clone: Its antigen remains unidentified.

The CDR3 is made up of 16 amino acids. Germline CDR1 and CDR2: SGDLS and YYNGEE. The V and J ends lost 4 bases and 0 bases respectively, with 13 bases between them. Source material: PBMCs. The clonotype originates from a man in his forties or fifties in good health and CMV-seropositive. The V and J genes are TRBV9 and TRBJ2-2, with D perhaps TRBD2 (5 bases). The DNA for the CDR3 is TGTGCCAGCAGCCCGAGGACTCCCCCGAACACCGGGGAGCTGTTTTTT. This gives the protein CASSPRTPPNTGELFF.